This T cell receptor beta chain was found in a study of molecular identifiers for immune sequencing clone quantification. Naive CD8 T cells were sorted, and the gate applied was CD8+CD4-CCR7+CD45RA+. Germline CDR1 is SGHTA and CDR2 is FQGNSA. The germline V and J ends were trimmed by 1 base and 2 bases, with 10 bases remaining between them. The CDR3 totals 15 residues. Libraries of bulk TCR were made by previously described methods (with listed TCR primers). One entry per CDR3 protein results from TCRdb running MiXCR on the PCR reads. The table records around 460,000 distinct CDR3 sequences, around 25% of them present only once. The study, taken as a whole, reports: Detecting spiked Jurkat TCR RNA from one cell among around 950,000 naive cells was reportedly possible. In naive cells, under 1% of molecules belonged to clones above 20 RNA copies, against over 97% in effector cells.

Concerning this clonotype itself: Its specificity is not known.

The sequenced sample consisted of naive CD8+ T cells from blood, with Jurkat cell RNA spiked in. Noted subset: FACS-sorted CD8+CD4-CCR7+CD45RA+ naive T cells. The V call is TRBV7-2, the J call TRBJ2-3; a weak D match, TRBD1 (5 bases). The source of this sequence is a human donor in good health. Some libraries in this study had Jurkat cell RNA spiked in. The DNA of the CDR3 is TGTGCCAGCAGCTTAGTGACAGCTAACACAGATACGCAGTATTTT. Encoded protein: CASSLVTANTDTQYF.